The 19 T cell receptor beta chains below all came from one sample that was sequenced in a study of blood T cell repertoires in COVID-19. The data were produced by immunoSEQ multiplex PCR, yet TCRdb's version contains in-frame clones alone and is incomplete. The sample comprises 110,000 to 150,000 clones, about 84% of which are singletons, and 1.6% rests with the top ten. Sequencing used PBMCs or T cells enriched from blood (not recorded which). These receptors were taken from a woman aged 18-29 years who had been exposed to COVID-19.

The V gene is TRBV27, the J gene TRBJ1-5; TRBD1 matches at 7 bases. Germline-derived CDR1 and CDR2 are MNHEY and SMNVEV (reference sequence). The CDR3 loop spans 15 amino acids. V lost 5 bases, J lost 4 bases, and 8 bases stayed unmatched. The CDR3 DNA sequence: TGTGCCAGCAGTCCCCTGGGACAGAGGAATCAGCCCCAGCATTTT. Residues: CASSPLGQRNQPQHF.

This clone was seen a single time. The chain joins TRBV6-5 to TRBJ1-5, with a weak D call TRBD1 (6 bases). Germline V lookup: CDR1 MNHEY, CDR2 SVGAGI. Trimming cost V 8 bases and J 4 bases, with 12 bases left between them. The CDR3 loop spans 13 amino acids. CDR3 DNA sequence: TGTGCCAGCTTAGTGGGGGCGAATCAGCCCCAGCATTTT. Amino acid sequence: CASLVGANQPQHF.

The V call is TRBV19, the J call TRBJ1-5, with TRBD1 identical over 7 bases. The ends lost 3 bases at V and 4 bases at J; junction bases unmatched: 3. CDR3 length: 14 amino acids. CDR1 and CDR2 from the germline V gene are LNHDA and SQIVND (reference sequence). Written as DNA, the CDR3 is TGTGCCAGTAGTATTAGGGACAGAAATCAGCCCCAGCATTTT. It is translated as CASSIRDRNQPQHF.

This sequence joins TRBV5-1 and TRBJ1-1; D gene unclear. This CDR3 is built from 13 residues. Germline assignment: CDR1 SGHRS and CDR2 YFSETQ. The V end was cut by 2 bases, the J end by 3 bases, with 8 bases between. The CDR3 sequence is CASSLSGYTEAFF. CDR3 nucleotides: TGCGCCAGCAGCTTATCGGGGTACACTGAAGCTTTCTTT.

The chain uses TRBV4-3 and TRBJ2-1; D might be TRBD2 (6 bases). Germline assignment: CDR1 LGHNA and CDR2 YSLEER. V lost 3 bases, J lost 0 bases, and 27 bases lay in between. This CDR3 spans 21 amino acids. The CDR3 DNA is TGCGCCAGCAGCCATGGTATTGCTAGTAGCGGAAAGAAGAGCTCCTACAATGAGCAGTTCTTC. It specifies CASSHGIASSGKKSSYNEQFF.

This clone was observed a single time. V and J are TRBV7-9 and TRBJ1-1, with D possibly being TRBD1 (6 bases). The CDR3 totals 15 residues. Trimming shortened V by 5 bases and J by 5 bases, and 18 bases separated the two germline ends. CDR1 is SEHNR, CDR2 FQNEAQ, per germline (reference sequence). As DNA, the CDR3 is TGTGCCAGCAGCCCTCGACAGGACGGTTGGACTGAAGCTTTCTTT. Its protein product is CASSPRQDGWTEAFF.

J is TRBJ2-6 and V is TRBV7-3, with D unclear. V shed 6 bases and J shed 0 bases, with 15 bases lying between them. The CDR3 is 17 amino acids. Germline CDR1 is SGHTA and CDR2 is FQGTGA. For the CDR3, the DNA is TGTGCCAGCAGGCGTACTGACACCTCCTCTGGGGCCAACGTCCTGACTTTC. This translates into CASRRTDTSSGANVLTF.

The chain links TRBV5-8 to TRBJ2-3, with a weak D call TRBD1 (6 bases). The CDR3 totals 14 residues. The germline gives CDR1 SGHTS, CDR2 YDEGEE. V lost 0 bases and J lost 6, with 11 bases in between. CDR3 sequence (DNA): TGTGCCAGCAGCTTGGGGCAGGGGCGGGATACGCAGTATTTT. It specifies CASSLGQGRDTQYF.

The chain recombines TRBV5-1 with TRBJ1-1, with no clear D. CDR1 and CDR2 (germline): SGHRS, YFSETQ. The CDR3 covers 14 residues. With 0 bases removed from V and 0 bases from J, the gap between germline ends came to 6 bases. DNA of the CDR3: TGCGCCAGCAGCTTGGCAGAGGTGAACACTGAAGCTTTCTTT. Its protein product is CASSLAEVNTEAFF.

The J gene is TRBJ1-6, the V gene TRBV19, with 8 bases that match TRBD1. CDR1 is LNHDA and CDR2 is SQIVND in the germline V gene (reference sequence). The J segment lost 10 bases and the V segment lost 9 bases, leaving 14 bases of the junction unmatched. CDR3 length: 15 amino acids. The CDR3: CASRTGQGGKSPLHF. The CDR3 coding sequence is TGTGCCAGCAGAACCGGACAGGGAGGGAAATCACCCCTCCACTTT.

The chain is built from TRBV4-1 and TRBJ1-1; 7 nucleotides match TRBD1. In germline, CDR1 is MGHRA, CDR2 YSYEKL. The CDR3 covers 15 residues. V gave up 4 bases and J gave up 0 bases; unmatched junction bases: 5. CDR3 sequence reads: CASSPRQGVNTEAFF. Written as DNA, the CDR3 is TGCGCCAGCAGCCCGAGACAGGGAGTGAACACTGAAGCTTTCTTT.

This clone came up once. The chain recombines TRBV30 with TRBJ1-3; 8 nucleotides line up with TRBD1. The CDR3 runs 13 residues. CDR1 is GTSNPN, CDR2 SVGIG, per germline (reference sequence). With V trimmed by 2 bases and J by 5 bases, 2 bases remained unmatched. CDR3 region: CAWSRTGRNTIYF. The CDR3 bases are TGTGCCTGGAGTAGGACAGGGAGAAACACCATATATTTT.

The rearrangement joins TRBV3-1 (or the pseudogene TRBV3-2) to TRBJ2-5, with 9 nucleotides matching TRBD2. This CDR3 contains 17 residues. The germline CDR1 and CDR2 sequences are LGHDT and YNNKEL (reference sequence). V shed 1 base, J shed 2 bases, and the junction held 8 bases outside the gene matches. CDR3: CASSQGVLAGVQETQYF. In DNA, the CDR3 is TGTGCCAGCAGCCAAGGGGTGTTAGCGGGAGTGCAAGAGACCCAGTACTTC.

This clone was recorded once. This chain connects TRBV5-4 to TRBJ2-3; a weak D match, TRBD2 (7 bases). The CDR3 has 15 amino acids. Germline CDR1 and CDR2: SGHNT and YYREEE (reference sequence). Trimming took off 4 bases at V and 1 base at J, with 13 bases between the two ends. The CDR3 coding sequence is TGTGCCAGCAGCCCGTCGGGGGGCCGCACAGATACGCAGTATTTT. Translating gives CASSPSGGRTDTQYF.

The rearrangement uses TRBV7-9 and TRBJ1-2; unclear D gene. This CDR3 region has 14 residues. Germline CDR1 reads SEHNR; CDR2 reads FQNEAQ (reference sequence). V shed 1 base and J shed 7 bases, with 13 bases lying between them. CDR3 region: CASSLVGQVAGYTF. CDR3 nucleotides: TGTGCCAGCAGCTTAGTAGGCCAGGTTGCTGGCTACACCTTC. The full variable domain, in which reference TRBV7-9 and TRBJ1-2 provide the parts outside the CDR3, is DTGVSQNPRHKITKRGQNVTFRCDPISEHNRLYWYRQTLGQGPEFLTYFQNEAQLEKSRLLSDRFSAERPKGSFSTLEIQRTEQGDSAMYLCASSLVGQVAGYTFGSGTRLTVV.

This chain connects TRBV29-1 to TRBJ1-1, with 7 nucleotides matching TRBD1. The germline V gene encodes CDR1 SQVTM and CDR2 ANQGSEA. The V gene end was trimmed by 6 bases and the J gene end by 10 bases; junction bases not matched to a gene: 11. The CDR3 extends over 12 amino acids. CDR3 in DNA: TGCAGCGTCCGACAGGGTCTGGCGGGAGCTTTCTTT. It encodes CSVRQGLAGAFF.

The rearrangement links TRBV29-1 to TRBJ1-5; no clear D. This CDR3 spans 12 amino acids. V lost 8 bases and J 4 bases, leaving 12 bases between the germline ends. Germline V CDR1 and CDR2: SQVTM, ANQGSEA. This CDR3 reads CSLLSQNQPQHF. CDR3 DNA sequence: TGCAGCCTCCTCAGTCAAAATCAGCCCCAGCATTTT.

This chain links TRBV7-9 with TRBJ2-2; weak D call: TRBD1 (5 bases). The CDR3 is made up of 16 amino acids. Trimming took 6 bases from V and 0 from J, leaving 14 bases between them. The germline V gene encodes CDR1 SEHNR and CDR2 FQNEAQ (reference sequence). CDR3: CASRPLQAANTGELFF. DNA of the CDR3: TGTGCCAGCAGACCTCTACAGGCTGCGAACACCGGGGAGCTGTTTTTT.

The genes are TRBV27 and TRBJ1-2; 8 bases are a match to TRBD1. The V and J ends lost 5 bases and 8 bases, in that order; junction bases with no gene match: 7. This CDR3 is 13 amino acids long. In germline, CDR1 is MNHEY, CDR2 SMNVEV (reference sequence). The CDR3 nucleotides are TGTGCCAGCAGTCCACAGGGGGGAAGCGGCTACACCTTC. Translation: CASSPQGGSGYTF.